This T cell receptor beta chain stems from a study of radiation and T cells in renal cell carcinoma. General study results and limits: Pretreatment tumor biopsies were lacking, so baseline clonotypes are unknown.

This CDR3 is 14 amino acids long. The V segment lost 5 bases and the J segment 3 bases; nucleotides outside the gene matches: 4. Germline V lookup: CDR1 KGHSH, CDR2 LQKENI. The method was immunoSEQ multiplex PCR; TCRdb's version includes in-frame clones alone and lacks a portion of them. The sample lists 30,000 to 40,000 clones, 81% occurring once. Documented time point: blood 4 weeks post-SBRT, at nephrectomy. Treatment of the sample: 15 Gy SBRT to primary tumor, nephrectomy 4 weeks later. About this clone itself: The target antigen is unknown.

This chain links TRBV18 with TRBJ2-1, with 7 bases that match TRBD1. The sequencing here drew on blood, taken from a patient whose treatment included radiotherapy and nephrectomy. The receptor was derived from a man in his sixties with renal cell carcinoma. CDR3 nucleotides: TGTGCCAGCTCAGCGACAGGGTACTACAATGAGCAGTTCTTC. Translated, it gives CASSATGYYNEQFF. Based on the CDR3 plus reference TRBV18 and TRBJ2-1, the full variable domain is NAGVMQNPRHLVRRRGQEARLRCSPMKGHSHVYWYRQLPEEGLKFMVYLQKENIIDESGMPKERFSAEFPKEGPSILRIQQVVRGDSAAYFCASSATGYYNEQFFGPGTRLTVL.